The source of this T cell receptor (beta chain) is a study of shared clonotypes between healthy human individuals. Findings and caveats of the study: Rarefaction exposed incomplete sorted-subset sequencing despite large depth.

CD8 cells regarded as naive lacked CD45RO, were positively chosen for CCR7, and omitted terminally differentiated effector memory CD45RA+ cells. This CDR3 has 17 residues. From germline, CDR1 is LNHNV and CDR2 YYDKDF (reference sequence). The V gene lost 1 base and the J gene lost 1 base, with 16 bases spanning the gap. Under the authors' procedure: Junction-only immunoSEQ sequences carried no quality scores, so filtering differed. Using immunoSEQ multiplex PCR, the repertoire was profiled, and TCRdb retains in-frame clones only, with some absent. V and J calls and clone size are copied from that table; D and trimming were computed from the DNA. The sample includes about 1,800,000 clones, about 95% of them seen just once. A word on this clone: Its antigen is undetermined.

Material for sequencing was naive CD8+ T cells sorted from blood. The chain couples TRBV15 to TRBJ2-5; perhaps D is TRBD1 or TRBD2 (5 bases each). The origin of this receptor is a man between 18 and 35 years old in good health. The CDR3 spells CATSRGVRERGQETQYF. DNA of the CDR3: TGTGCCACCAGCAGAGGGGTGAGGGAGAGGGGCCAAGAGACCCAGTACTTC.